A single sample gave rise to the 15 T cell receptor beta chains below, sequenced in a study of cytomegalovirus exposure and HLA in healthy donors. PCR employed 60 Vbeta and 13 Jbeta primers. The table came from immunoSEQ multiplex PCR; TCRdb's copy has only in-frame clones and leaves some out. This sample has over 100,000 clones, with 82% found just once. Sequenced input: PBMCs. The receptors were gathered from a woman aged 45-60 years in good health and CMV-seropositive.

This clone appeared a single time. The CDR3 DNA follows: TGCAGCGTAATCGGACAGGCCGCTAACTACAATGAGCAGTTCTTC. Its translation is CSVIGQAANYNEQFF. The chain is built from TRBV29-1 and TRBJ2-1; TRBD1 agrees at 7 bases. The CDR3 contains 15 residues. CDR1 is SQVTM, CDR2 ANQGSEA, per germline. The V gene end was trimmed by 6 bases and the J gene end by 3 bases; junction bases not matched to a gene: 11.

This clone was seen a handful of times. The gene calls are TRBV6-5 and TRBJ2-7, with 8 bases aligning to TRBD1. This CDR3 comprises 13 residues. The V segment lost 5 bases and the J segment 5 bases; nucleotides outside the gene matches: 5. Germline CDR1 reads MNHEY; CDR2 reads SVGAGI. As DNA, the CDR3 is TGTGCCAGCAGTGGGACAGGCATCCACGAGCAGTACTTC. Protein: CASSGTGIHEQYF.

The rearrangement uses TRBV5-5 and TRBJ1-5; D remains ambiguous. In germline, CDR1 is SGHKS, CDR2 YYEKEE (reference sequence). The ends were cut back, 2 bases at V and 7 bases at J, with 10 bases in the middle. This CDR3 region has 13 residues. This chain's CDR3 is CASSFIAGQPQHF. Written as DNA, the CDR3 is TGTGCCAGCAGCTTTATCGCTGGCCAGCCCCAGCATTTT.

The rearrangement joins TRBV10-3 to TRBJ1-2, with 10 nucleotides matching TRBD1. CDR1 ENHRY and CDR2 SYGVKD come from the germline V gene. V trimming: 6 bases; J trimming: 4 bases; junction bases outside the gene matches: 5. The length of the CDR3 is 14 residues. The CDR3: CAISRDRGVYGYTF. Written as DNA, the CDR3 is TGTGCCATCAGCCGGGACAGGGGCGTCTATGGCTACACCTTC.

Here the CDR3 reads CASSKGLAGGTGELFF. The CDR3 DNA follows: TGTGCCAGCAGCAAAGGACTAGCGGGAGGTACCGGGGAGCTGTTTTTT. The gene calls are TRBV7-2 and TRBJ2-2; 14 positions match TRBD2. Germline V CDR1 and CDR2: SGHTA, FQGNSA. V was clipped by 5 bases and J by 5 bases; unmatched bases: 4. This CDR3 comprises 16 residues.

V and J are TRBV28 and TRBJ2-1; D call uncertain. The V end lost 10 bases, the J end lost 8 bases, and 24 bases lay between the germline ends. Germline assignment: CDR1 MDHEN and CDR2 SYDVKM. CDR3 size: 15 residues. DNA for the CDR3: TGTGCCACCTCCTCGAGCCTGCCCCCCGCCCATGAGCAGTTCTTC. It encodes CATSSSLPPAHEQFF. The full variable domain, with the rest looked up from reference TRBV28 and TRBJ2-1, is DVKVTQSSRYLVKRTGEKVFLECVQDMDHENMFWYRQDPGLGLRLIYFSYDVKMKEKGDIPEGYSVSREKKERFSLILESASTNQTSMYLCATSSSLPPAHEQFFGPGTRLTVL.

V and J are TRBV7-8 and TRBJ1-1; D gene unclear. With 4 bases removed from V and 6 bases from J, the gap between germline ends came to 9 bases. Germline CDR1 and CDR2: SGHVS and FQNEAQ. CDR3 length: 12 amino acids. CDR3 sequence reads: CASSSGYAEAFF. In DNA form, the CDR3 reads TGTGCCAGCAGCTCGGGGTATGCTGAAGCTTTCTTT.

The J gene is TRBJ1-1, the V gene TRBV6-5; D remains ambiguous. V shed 2 bases and J shed 3 bases, with 10 bases lying between them. This CDR3 contains 14 residues. Germline loops: CDR1 MNHEY, CDR2 SVGAGI. CDR3 coding DNA: TGTGCCAGCAGTTACGCAGGTGCGTACACTGAAGCTTTCTTT. Encoded protein: CASSYAGAYTEAFF.

V is TRBV28 and J is TRBJ2-3; maybe TRBD2 (5 bases). V shed 8 bases and J shed 7 bases, with 28 bases lying between them. CDR3 size: 17 residues. The germline V gene has CDR1 MDHEN and CDR2 SYDVKM. The DNA of the CDR3 is TGTGCCAGCTTCCCACCACAAGGGCCGGGAACCCGAAATACGCAGTATTTT. Translation: CASFPPQGPGTRNTQYF.

The V gene is TRBV28, the J gene TRBJ2-5; 7 bases are shared with TRBD1. V was clipped by 6 bases and J by 1 base; unmatched bases: 8. Germline CDR1 reads MDHEN; CDR2 reads SYDVKM. This CDR3 has 15 amino acids. The CDR3 loop is CASSSTGTSQETQYF. The CDR3 coding sequence is TGTGCCAGCAGCTCGACAGGGACCTCCCAAGAGACCCAGTACTTC.

CDR3 loop: CASSLNPGGNEKLFF. CDR3 nucleotide sequence: TGCGCCAGCAGCTTGAACCCAGGGGGTAATGAAAAACTGTTTTTT. The V call is TRBV5-1, the J call TRBJ1-4; 7 bases are shared with TRBD1. The V and J ends lost 1 base and 4 bases, in that order; junction bases with no gene match: 4. The germline V gene has CDR1 SGHRS and CDR2 YFSETQ. The CDR3 loop spans 15 amino acids.

This rearrangement joins TRBV5-1 to TRBJ2-7; 8 positions agree with TRBD1. The CDR3 totals 14 residues. Germline CDR1 SGHRS, CDR2 YFSETQ. Unmatched junction bases numbered 3, after V lost 1 base and J lost 3 bases. DNA of the CDR3: TGCGCCAGCAGCTTGAACGACAGGGGCTACGAGCAGTACTTC. Protein product: CASSLNDRGYEQYF.

The chain couples TRBV2 to TRBJ2-7; maybe TRBD2 (6 bases). Germline loops: CDR1 SNHLY, CDR2 FYNNEI. This CDR3 contains 12 residues. V shed 6 bases and J shed 2 bases, with 8 bases lying between them. The CDR3 spells CASRTGAYEQYF. The CDR3 region has the DNA TGTGCCAGCAGGACGGGAGCCTACGAGCAGTACTTC.

This rearrangement joins TRBV28 to TRBJ2-3; weak D call: TRBD2 (6 bases). The ends were cut back, 4 bases at V and 2 bases at J, with 19 bases in the middle. Germline CDR1 MDHEN, CDR2 SYDVKM. CDR3 length equals 17 residues. The DNA for the CDR3 is TGTGCCAGCAGTTCACCGCTTGCGGGCGGGGACACAGATACGCAGTATTTT. It translates to CASSSPLAGGDTDTQYF.

The chain has TRBV27 and TRBJ2-5; TRBD2 aligns across 9 bases. The CDR3 length is 14 residues. The germline V gene encodes CDR1 MNHEY and CDR2 SMNVEV (reference sequence). With 4 bases clipped from V and 5 bases from J, the junction kept 5 bases outside the gene matches. This CDR3 reads CASSYLAGWETQYF. CDR3 nucleotides: TGTGCCAGCAGTTACCTAGCGGGATGGGAGACCCAGTACTTC.